This T cell receptor beta chain came from a study of blood T cells in healthy people across ages. CDR3 length: 14 residues. The V gene's germline CDR1 is MGHDK and CDR2 SYGVNS. As concerns this clonotype: The antigen remains unidentified. Mismatch with germline at one junction end may stem from a read error.

Study results and limitations: Strong correlation was found linking TCR beta diversity to naive T cell percentage. The long-lived group displayed more naive CD4+ cells, plus higher diversity, than the aged donors did. No one knew whether donors had CMV, which possibly confounded expanded clonotype changes.

It was with a sample-barcoded 5' primer and a J-beta primer mix that a second PCR of about 6 to 12 cycles was run. TCRdb reprocessed the 5' RACE reads with MiXCR, giving one entry per CDR3 protein. The sample has some 1.4 million distinct CDR3 sequences, roughly 45% seen once. The sequencing sample was made of blood. This clonotype originated in a woman in her late teens or twenties in good health. V is TRBV25-1 and J is TRBJ1-2; no reliable D call. CDR3 DNA: TGTGCCAGCAGCGTCGGGGAGGGCTACTATGGCCACACCTTC. Translated: CASSVGEGYYGHTF.